This TCR beta chain appears in the sequencing data of a study of T cell responses to AZD1222 COVID-19 vaccine. Libraries were prepared by immunoSEQ multiplex PCR; TCRdb keeps only in-frame clonotypes and omits some of them. Here the sample spans 90,000 to 130,000 clones, about 80% being singletons. Overall study findings and caveats: Increased Spike-specific TCR breadth and depth were observed after two AZD1222 doses. Clonal diversity may have been underestimated in mostly white British donors.

To note about this clone: Its specificity is not known.

The CDR3 loop spans 15 amino acids. With 5 bases clipped from V and 0 bases from J, the junction kept 4 bases outside the gene matches. Germline V gene lookup returns CDR1 MDHEN and CDR2 SYDVKM. The starting material was peripheral blood, obtained on day 0 of AZD1222 vaccination. The origin of this receptor is an adult in good health. The chain has TRBV28 and TRBJ1-5; the match to TRBD1 covers 7 bases. CDR3 DNA: TGTGCCAGCAGTCGGACAGGCTATAGCAATCAGCCCCAGCATTTT. Protein: CASSRTGYSNQPQHF.